One T cell receptor beta chain is described in this entry. Here immunoSEQ multiplex PCR was the method, and the copy in TCRdb shows in-frame clones only, minus some. The repertoire holds around 300,000 clones, with around 90% as singletons. This record belongs to a study of blood T cell repertoires in COVID-19. Study-wide background: COVID-19 samples from acute and convalescent phases originated in the United States, Italy and Spain. From T cells, B-cell-depleted T cells, or PBMCs came the material, which was cDNA or gDNA.

This study enrolled people aged roughly 18 to 100 from about two dozen US geographic areas. Which cohort a participant joined came from the clinical history participants gave. The clonotype originates from a woman in her late teens or twenties with acute COVID-19. Material: PBMCs or T cells enriched from blood (not recorded which).

In DNA form, the CDR3 reads TGTGCCAGCAGTGAGTGGTACGGGAACACCATATATTTT. This translates into CASSEWYGNTIYF. The chain is built from TRBV2 and TRBJ1-3, with D unclear. CDR1 SNHLY and CDR2 FYNNEI come from the germline V gene. The CDR3 has 13 amino acids. V was trimmed by 3 bases and J by 7 bases, leaving 10 bases between them.